This T cell receptor (beta chain) was found in a study of T-cell reconstitution after alpha-beta-depleted transplantation in children. In germline, CDR1 is MDHEN, CDR2 SYDVKM. CDR3 size: 16 residues. Construction of the TCRbeta library involved unique molecular identifiers. TCRdb reprocessed the PCR reads with MiXCR, giving one entry per CDR3 protein. The table has approximately 640,000 distinct CDR3 sequences, around 17% seen once; the top ten hold approximately 1%. On this clonotype: A read error may account for a junction end that differs from germline.

This chain uses TRBV28 with TRBJ2-2; 9 bases are a match to TRBD1. The TCR comes from a human donor who donated a stem cell graft to a child with acute myeloid leukemia. The source material was PBMCs from the stem cell graft donor, sampled from the stem cell graft. CDR3 DNA sequence: TGTGCCAGCAGTTTTCTTGGACAGGGGAACACCGTGGAGCTGTTTTTT. Translating it yields CASSFLGQGNTVELFF.